The TCR beta chain under discussion was sequenced for a study of blood T cell repertoires in COVID-19. On the study more broadly: COVID-19 samples from acute and convalescent phases originated in the United States, Italy and Spain. Sources were T cells, B-cell-depleted T cells, or PBMCs; the material itself was cDNA or gDNA.

The V gene end was trimmed by 1 base and the J gene end by 2 bases; junction bases not matched to a gene: 5. CDR3 size: 16 residues. In germline, CDR1 is SEHNR, CDR2 FQNEAQ (reference sequence). Per the study methods: Cell counts per sample came from amplifying reference gene primers. Only in-frame clones appear in the TCRdb table, and some are missing; sequencing was by immunoSEQ multiplex PCR. D and trimming were read from the DNA, whereas the V and J calls and clone size are those reported in that table. The repertoire includes about 170,000 clones, around nine tenths of them detected once, and 3.7% sits in the top ten.

The sequence derives from a young man with active or convalescent COVID-19. Sequencing input: peripheral blood. The V call is TRBV7-9, the J call TRBJ2-3; 8 bases map to TRBD2. The CDR3 region has the DNA TGTGCCAGCAGCTTAGTCCCGGGAGGGCCCACAGATACGCAGTATTTT. Translation: CASSLVPGGPTDTQYF.